These 22 T cell receptor beta chains share one sample of origin, sequenced in a study of blood T cell repertoires in COVID-19. TCRdb keeps only in-frame clones here, not all; method: immunoSEQ multiplex PCR. The table lists tens of thousands of clones, roughly 70% of them singletons. The sequenced material came from peripheral blood. The source is a woman aged 65 to 85 with acute or convalescent COVID-19.

The sample holds one count of this clone. V gene TRBV7-2 combines with J gene TRBJ2-3; 7 bases map to TRBD2. V trimming: 6 bases; J trimming: 4 bases; junction bases outside the gene matches: 7. The CDR3 runs to 14 residues. The V gene's germline CDR1 is SGHTA and CDR2 FQGNSA. The DNA for the CDR3 is TGTGCCAGCAGAGCGGGAATGGAATCAGATACGCAGTATTTT. Its protein is CASRAGMESDTQYF.

The gene calls are TRBV7-9 and TRBJ1-2; D may be TRBD1 (5 bases). This CDR3 region has 12 residues. Germline loops: CDR1 SEHNR, CDR2 FQNEAQ (reference sequence). Trimming stripped 5 bases from V and 4 bases from J, with 8 bases between. CDR3 amino acids: CASSPGVYGYTF. In DNA form, the CDR3 reads TGTGCCAGCAGCCCGGGGGTCTATGGCTACACCTTC.

The chain is built from TRBV3-1 (or the pseudogene TRBV3-2) and TRBJ1-4; D might be TRBD1 (5 bases). V was cut by 5 bases and J by 7 bases, with 11 bases left in between. Germline CDR1 reads LGHDT; CDR2 reads YNNKEL (reference sequence). The CDR3 has 13 amino acids. The CDR3 DNA reads as TGTGCCAGCAGCATCCAGGGATCTGAAAAACTGTTTTTT. Protein: CASSIQGSEKLFF.

This chain joins TRBV24-1 and TRBJ2-3; TRBD1 is a possible D gene (5 bases). The CDR3 contains 20 residues. V gave up 1 base and J gave up 2 bases, with 24 bases separating them. Germline values: CDR1 KGHDR, CDR2 SFDVKD. This CDR3 reads CATSDFSNRRGSTVTDTQYF. CDR3 DNA sequence: TGTGCCACCAGTGATTTCTCAAATCGAAGGGGTTCTACGGTCACAGATACGCAGTATTTT.

The V gene is TRBV2, the J gene TRBJ1-6, with D hard to call. V dropped 2 bases and J dropped 4 bases, with 6 bases sitting between them. CDR3 length: 14 amino acids. Per germline, CDR1 SNHLY and CDR2 FYNNEI. CDR3 DNA sequence: TGTGCCAGCAGTGAACGGGGATATAATTCACCCCTCCACTTT. This encodes CASSERGYNSPLHF. Supplemented by reference TRBV2 and TRBJ1-6, the full variable domain reads EPEVTQTPSHQVTQMGQEVILRCVPISNHLYFYWYRQILGQKVEFLVSFYNNEISEKSEIFDDQFSVERPDGSNFTLKIRSTKLEDSAMYFCASSERGYNSPLHFGNGTRLTVT.

The rearrangement uses TRBV30 and TRBJ1-2, with a tentative D call TRBD1 (5 bases). With 2 bases removed from V and 2 bases from J, the gap between germline ends came to 15 bases. The CDR3 totals 15 residues. Germline V lookup: CDR1 GTSNPN, CDR2 SVGIG (reference sequence). The CDR3 spells CAWSSPSGGNYGYTF. As DNA, the CDR3 is TGTGCCTGGAGTAGCCCTAGCGGGGGAAACTATGGCTACACCTTC. The whole variable domain, filled in from reference TRBV30 and TRBJ1-2, reads SQTIHQWPATLVQPVGSPLSLECTVEGTSNPNLYWYRQAAGRGLQLLFYSVGIGQISSEVPQNLSASRPQDRQFILSSKKLLLSDSGFYLCAWSSPSGGNYGYTFGSGTRLTVV.

The rearrangement links TRBV15 to TRBJ2-1, with 12 nucleotides matching TRBD1. Per germline, CDR1 LNHNV and CDR2 YYDKDF (reference sequence). This CDR3 is built from 14 residues. Losses at the gene ends were 8 bases for V and 8 bases for J; bases not matched to a gene: 7. CDR3 sequence (DNA): TGTGCCACCGGCCGGGACAGGGGGCTCGATGAGCAGTTCTTC. This translates into CATGRDRGLDEQFF.

This clone was found a few times. V gene TRBV10-3 combines with J gene TRBJ1-1, with D possibly TRBD1 on 6 matching bases. The CDR3 is 13 amino acids. Germline-derived CDR1 and CDR2 are ENHRY and SYGVKD. Trimming stripped 8 bases from V and 4 bases from J, with 14 bases between. CDR3 coding DNA: TGTGCCATCTTAACAGGGTTGGGCACTGAAGCTTTCTTT. Amino acid sequence: CAILTGLGTEAFF.

The rearrangement uses TRBV28 and TRBJ1-6; TRBD1 agrees at 10 bases. The CDR3 extends over 16 amino acids. J lost 7 bases, V lost 3 bases, and 6 bases had no gene match. From germline, CDR1 is MDHEN and CDR2 SYDVKM. In DNA form, the CDR3 reads TGTGCCAGCAGTTTTGGGACAGGGGCTCGCAATTCACCCCTCCACTTT. Its translation is CASSFGTGARNSPLHF.

With regard to this clone: The junction does not match germline at one end; this may be a read error. This chain uses TRBV20-1 with TRBJ2-2; D is unresolved. Germline V gene lookup returns CDR1 DFQATT and CDR2 SNEGSKA (reference sequence). The CDR3 sequence is 13 residues long. The CDR3 coding sequence is TGCAGAGCTAGTTCTGTGAACACCGGGGAGCTGTTTTTT. It specifies CRASSVNTGELFF.

This clone was counted ten times or more. The chain joins TRBV6-1 to TRBJ2-1; no clear D gene. Germline lookup yields CDR1 MNHNS and CDR2 SASEGT. Deletions cut 2 bases from V and 7 bases from J, with 3 bases between. The length of the CDR3 is 11 residues. CDR3 protein: CASSEQNEQFF. DNA for the CDR3: TGTGCCAGCAGTGAACAGAATGAGCAGTTCTTC.

The CDR3, as DNA: TGTGCCAGCACCCCGGGACAGGGGAGGAACACTGAAGCTTTCTTT. It specifies CASTPGQGRNTEAFF. The chain has TRBV21-1 and TRBJ1-1; the DNA was not compared with TRBD1, the D call given in the table. TRBV21-1 is annotated as a pseudogene. The CDR3 contains 15 residues.

The gene calls are TRBV15 and TRBJ1-3, with 10 bases matching TRBD1. CDR3 length: 16 residues. Germline-derived CDR1 and CDR2 are LNHNV and YYDKDF (reference sequence). The junction had 1 base not matched to a gene; V was cut back by 1 base and J by 1 base. The DNA for the CDR3 is TGTGCCACCAGCAGAGGACAGGGGGCGTCTGGAAACACCATATATTTT. It translates to CATSRGQGASGNTIYF.

This rearrangement joins TRBV9 to TRBJ1-4, with a tentative D call TRBD1 (5 bases). The CDR3 covers 14 residues. The V gene lost 1 base and the J gene lost 4 bases, with 8 bases spanning the gap. CDR1 and CDR2 (germline): SGDLS, YYNGEE. The CDR3 DNA reads as TGTGCCAGCAGCGTACAGGGTGGTAATGAAAAACTGTTTTTT. It encodes CASSVQGGNEKLFF.

This clone has just one count. The gene calls are TRBV6-1 and TRBJ2-7, with 7 bases aligning to TRBD1. Germline-derived CDR1 and CDR2 are MNHNS and SASEGT. The CDR3 is 16 residues long. V was clipped by 0 bases and J by 3 bases; unmatched bases: 8. The CDR3 DNA reads TGTGCCAGCAGTGAAGCGCACGGACAGGAATACTACGAGCAGTACTTC. Translation gives CASSEAHGQEYYEQYF.

The chain uses TRBV28 and TRBJ1-2; D gene ambiguous. In germline, CDR1 is MDHEN, CDR2 SYDVKM. The ends were cut back, 8 bases at V and 4 bases at J, with 17 bases in the middle. The CDR3 sequence is 14 residues long. CDR3 sequence reads: CASRWEAISYGYTF. CDR3 nucleotide sequence: TGTGCCAGCCGATGGGAGGCTATTAGCTATGGCTACACCTTC.

This chain connects TRBV6-6 to TRBJ1-3, with D possibly TRBD1 on 6 matching bases. The CDR3 is 16 amino acids. Germline V gene lookup returns CDR1 MNHNY and CDR2 SVGAGI (reference sequence). Deletions cut 5 bases from V and 0 bases from J, with 14 bases between. CDR3 protein: CASSRQEPRSGNTIYF. CDR3 in DNA: TGTGCCAGCAGTCGACAGGAACCTCGCTCTGGAAACACCATATATTTT.

This clone was seen more than once but under ten times. Written as DNA, the CDR3 is TGTGCCAGCACCAAGGGGAGTCACGAAAAACTGTTTTTT. It is translated as CASTKGSHEKLFF. The chain employs TRBV7-9 and TRBJ1-4, with D perhaps matching TRBD1 (5 bases). From germline, CDR1 is SEHNR and CDR2 FQNEAQ (reference sequence). Trimming cost V 7 bases and J 8 bases, with 14 bases left between them. This CDR3 has 13 residues.

The chain is built from TRBV7-3 and TRBJ2-1; TRBD2 matches at 8 bases. Losses at the gene ends were 3 bases for V and 8 bases for J; bases not matched to a gene: 12. This CDR3 is 16 amino acids long. CDR1 is SGHTA and CDR2 is FQGTGA in the germline V gene. The CDR3 DNA follows: TGTGCCAGCAGCTTGACTAGCGCGACGACAGGCGATGAGCAGTTCTTC. Protein product: CASSLTSATTGDEQFF.

The gene calls are TRBV6-5 and TRBJ1-4, with D uncertain. Germline CDR1 and CDR2: MNHEY and SVGAGI. V gave up 0 bases and J gave up 2 bases, with 7 bases separating them. CDR3 length: 15 amino acids. The CDR3 reads CASSYSFRTNEKLFF. CDR3 bases: TGTGCCAGCAGTTACTCGTTCAGGACTAATGAAAAACTGTTTTTT.

As DNA, the CDR3 is TGTGCCAGCAGCAAGACTAGCGGGAGTAACAATGAGCAGTTCTTC. Its translation: CASSKTSGSNNEQFF. V is TRBV5-4 and J is TRBJ2-1; 12 bases agree with TRBD2. The CDR3 loop spans 15 amino acids. Germline lookup yields CDR1 SGHNT and CDR2 YYREEE (reference sequence). Unmatched junction bases numbered 4, after V lost 4 bases and J lost 5 bases.

The gene calls are TRBV29-1 and TRBJ2-7; TRBD1 might be the D (5 bases). V was pared by 7 bases and J by 3 bases, with 16 bases between. The CDR3 sequence is 13 residues long. In germline, CDR1 is SQVTM, CDR2 ANQGSEA. CDR3 nucleotide sequence: TGCAGCGCCCTCCTGGGTAGGGGCTACGAGCAGTACTTC. Its protein product is CSALLGRGYEQYF.